A single sample is the source of the 6 T cell receptor beta chains below, sequenced in a study of Graves' ophthalmopathy and Graves' hyperthyroidism. Researchers took RNA transcripts and amplified TCR beta CDR3 regions from them. An opening RT-PCR round employed HTBI primers and preceded a second-round multiplex PCR. TCRdb ran MiXCR on the multiplex PCR reads and lists one entry per CDR3 protein. Of 400,000 or so distinct CDR3 sequences listed, 17% are singletons. Material: peripheral blood. The receptors derive from an adult woman with stable Graves' hyperthyroidism.

This clonotype has a count of ten or more. The V and J genes are TRBV19 and TRBJ1-1; the D gene is possibly TRBD1 (5 bases). V was shortened by 8 bases and J by 7 bases, with 14 bases between the two germline ends. Germline CDR1 LNHDA, CDR2 SQIVND (reference sequence). This CDR3 has 12 amino acids. The CDR3 sequence is CASSVWGDEAFF. CDR3 in DNA: TGTGCCAGTTCTGTATGGGGCGATGAAGCTTTCTTT.

The sample holds many counts of this clonotype. A much larger clone differs by one base, so this may be a read error. Because it lacks the conserved phenylalanine or tryptophan at the end, this CDR3 is likely a read error. The rearrangement joins TRBV7-8 to TRBJ1-5; a possible D gene is TRBD1 (6 bases). V was cut by 0 bases and J by 7 bases, with 10 bases left in between. CDR1 and CDR2 (germline): SGHVS, FQNEAQ. The CDR3 has 14 residues. CDR3 sequence: CASSLAPGDQPQHC. The CDR3 DNA is TGTGCCAGCAGCTTAGCCCCAGGGGACCAGCCCCAGCATTGT.

The rearrangement joins TRBV20-1 to TRBJ2-7, with 8 bases lining up with TRBD2. Germline-derived CDR1 and CDR2 are DFQATT and SNEGSKA (reference sequence). The ends lost 4 bases at V and 2 bases at J; junction bases unmatched: 10. This CDR3 region has 15 residues. In DNA, the CDR3 is TGCAGTGCTACCGGGGGGGCGGGGTACACCTACGAGCAGTACTTC. Protein sequence: CSATGGAGYTYEQYF.

This clonotype was seen at least ten times. The J gene is TRBJ1-1, the V gene TRBV19, with D tentatively TRBD1 (5 bases). Germline CDR1 is LNHDA and CDR2 is SQIVND (reference sequence). Trimming shortened V by 5 bases and J by 1 base, and 11 bases separated the two germline ends. The CDR3 runs to 14 residues. CDR3 residues: CASSSWDGNTEAFF. In nucleotides, the CDR3 is TGTGCCAGTAGTTCCTGGGACGGGAACACTGAAGCTTTCTTT.

The rearrangement uses TRBV6-1 and TRBJ1-2; D call uncertain. This CDR3 has 12 residues. Trimming cost V 11 bases and J 8 bases, with 18 bases left between them. Germline V CDR1 and CDR2: MNHNS, SASEGT. The CDR3 spells CAVRPSRYGYTF. The CDR3 DNA sequence: TGTGCCGTTAGGCCCTCCCGGTACGGCTACACCTTC.

CDR3 protein: CASSSSGVTGELFF. DNA of the CDR3: TGCGCCAGCAGCTCTAGCGGGGTCACCGGGGAGCTGTTTTTT. V is TRBV5-1 and J is TRBJ2-2; TRBD2 matches 9 bases. The V and J ends lost 3 bases and 4 bases, in that order; junction bases with no gene match: 1. This CDR3 has 14 amino acids. The germline gives CDR1 SGHRS, CDR2 YFSETQ.